This T cell receptor beta chain was identified during a study of radiotherapy plus CTLA-4 blockade in lung cancer. This clone turned up a few times. One end of the junction fails to match germline, which may point to a read error. Clones were sequenced by immunoSEQ multiplex PCR, and TCRdb holds only the in-frame ones, with some missing. The sample contains about 110,000 clones, about 83% of which appear only once. The CDR3 is 19 amino acids. Germline CDR1 LGHNA, CDR2 YNFKEQ. Sequencing was performed on peripheral blood, taken from a patient treated with radiotherapy plus ipilimumab. The chain links TRBV4-2 to TRBJ2-5; TRBD2 agrees at 9 bases. The source is a human donor with non-small cell lung cancer that progressed on radiotherapy plus ipilimumab. Some clones in this sample may be carry-over from other donors' samples. The CDR3 region has the DNA TGTGCCAGCAGACAAGTGAGAGGTAGCGGGGGCCCGGGCGAAGAGACCCAGTACTTC. Translated, it gives CASRQVRGSGGPGEETQYF.